The clone carrying this TCR beta chain was observed a few times. Its antigen is unknown. The data were taken from a study of response to subunit inactivated influenza vaccine. Overall study results and limits: Researchers suggested that each seasonal influenza vaccination recruits few new T cells.

From the RT-PCR reads, TCRdb called clonotypes with MiXCR, one entry per CDR3 protein. Of 650,000 to 800,000 distinct CDR3 sequences in the sample, 14% are singletons; the top ten hold approximately 7%. V lost 7 bases and J lost 4, with 13 bases in between. Germline V gene sequence: CDR1 LNHDA, CDR2 SQIVND (reference sequence). The CDR3 runs 13 residues. This rearrangement joins TRBV19 to TRBJ1-2, with D tentatively TRBD1 (6 bases). The origin of this receptor is a man over 45 who received an inactivated influenza vaccine. The specimen was PBMCs from blood, collected around two weeks before vaccination. In DNA, the CDR3 is TGTGCCAGTACCCCAGGGGCAATCTATGGCTACACCTTC. Amino acids: CASTPGAIYGYTF.